This T cell receptor (beta chain) derives from a study of cytomegalovirus exposure and HLA in healthy donors. The CDR3 is 13 residues long. V lost 2 bases and J lost 8, with 9 bases in between. The germline V gene has CDR1 SGHTA and CDR2 FQGTGA. Sequencing used immunoSEQ multiplex PCR; TCRdb keeps in-frame clones, though not all of them. The table shows about 110,000 clones, with approximately 86% occurring only once. The chain recombines TRBV7-3 with TRBJ2-2; D ambiguous. This sequence originates from a woman aged 18-29 years in good health and CMV-seropositive. The material sequenced was PBMCs. The CDR3 region is CASSLQARGELFF. CDR3 sequence (DNA): TGTGCCAGCAGCTTACAGGCCCGAGGGGAGCTGTTTTTT. Combining the CDR3 with reference TRBV7-3 and TRBJ2-2 gives the whole variable domain GAGVSQTPSNKVTEKGKYVELRCDPISGHTALYWYRQSLGQGPEFLIYFQGTGAADDSGLPNDRFFAVRPEGSVSTLKIQRTERGDSAVYLCASSLQARGELFFGEGSRLTVL.